These 8 T cell receptor beta chains came from one sample sequenced in a study of blood T cells in healthy people across ages. Combining a sample-barcoded 5' primer with a J-beta primer mix, a second PCR ran for roughly 7 to 12 cycles. Each CDR3 protein gets one entry after TCRdb re-called the 5' RACE reads with MiXCR. The sample has just over 800,000 distinct CDR3 sequences, approximately 67% seen once. The sample comprised blood. The receptor set was obtained from a man aged 30 to 39 in good health.

The rearrangement uses TRBV9 and TRBJ1-1; D possibly corresponds to TRBD1 (5 bases). V lost 7 bases and J 1 base, leaving 11 bases between the germline ends. This CDR3 has 13 amino acids. The germline V gene encodes CDR1 SGDLS and CDR2 YYNGEE. CDR3 region: CASRGVGNTEAFF. The CDR3 DNA follows: TGTGCCAGCCGGGGGGTTGGGAACACTGAAGCTTTCTTT. Filled out from reference TRBV9 and TRBJ1-1, the complete variable domain reads DSGVTQTPKHLITATGQRVTLRCSPRSGDLSVYWYQQSLDQGLQFLIQYYNGEERAKGNILERFSAQQFPDLHSELNLSSLELGDSALYFCASRGVGNTEAFFGQGTRLTVV.

The V call is TRBV7-8, the J call TRBJ2-3; 7 nucleotides agree with TRBD2. Germline V CDR1 and CDR2: SGHVS, FQNEAQ. Trimming at V came to 3 bases and at J to 1 base, leaving 7 bases not matched to a gene. CDR3 size: 16 residues. CDR3 protein: CASSFSSRGGTDTQYF. Here the CDR3 DNA reads TGTGCCAGCAGCTTCTCGAGCCGGGGGGGCACAGATACGCAGTATTTT. The variable domain in full, with the rest retrieved from reference TRBV7-8 and TRBJ2-3, is GAGVSQSPRYKVAKRGQDVALRCDPISGHVSLFWYQQALGQGPEFLTYFQNEAQLDKSGLPSDRFFAERPEGSVSTLKIQRTQQEDSAVYLCASSFSSRGGTDTQYFGPGTRLTVL.

The V call is TRBV29-1, the J call TRBJ2-3, with D possibly TRBD1 on 5 matching bases. The CDR3 runs to 14 residues. The V gene lost 3 bases and the J gene lost 4 bases, with 14 bases spanning the gap. Germline assignment: CDR1 SQVTM and CDR2 ANQGSEA. This chain's CDR3 is CSVDERTYPDTQYF. The CDR3 region has the DNA TGCAGCGTTGACGAGAGGACATATCCAGATACGCAGTATTTT.

V and J are TRBV12-3 or TRBV12-4 and TRBJ1-2; a weak D match, TRBD1 (5 bases). The CDR3 covers 12 residues. The ends were cut back, 6 bases at V and 8 bases at J, with 13 bases in the middle. In DNA, the CDR3 is TGTGCCAGCAGAGGGACCGGACTCGGCTACACCTTC. Residues: CASRGTGLGYTF.

V and J are TRBV5-1 and TRBJ2-5; TRBD2 is a possible D gene (5 bases). The length of the CDR3 is 15 residues. Germline V gene sequence: CDR1 SGHRS, CDR2 YFSETQ. Trimming stripped 2 bases from V and 4 bases from J, with 15 bases between. DNA of the CDR3: TGCGCCAGCAGCTTTAAGACTACCGGAGCAGAGACCCAGTACTTC. Its protein is CASSFKTTGAETQYF.

Comment on this clonotype: The junction differs from germline at one of its ends, possibly a read error. J is TRBJ2-5 and V is TRBV29-1; D is undetermined. CDR3 length: 14 amino acids. Germline V gene sequence: CDR1 SQVTM, CDR2 ANQGSEA. CDR3 in amino acids: CSVDRGTEEETLYF. CDR3 bases: TGCAGCGTCGACCGTGGAACAGAAGAAGAGACCCTGTACTTC. Supplemented by reference TRBV29-1 and TRBJ2-5, the full variable domain reads SAVISQKPSRDICQRGTSLTIQCQVDSQVTMMFWYRQQPGQSLTLIATANQGSEATYESGFVIDKFPISRPNLTFSTLTVSNMSPEDSSIYLCSVDRGTEEETLYFGPGTRLLVL.

The chain links TRBV4-2 to TRBJ2-1; 11 nucleotides line up with TRBD2. This CDR3 has 16 amino acids. The J segment lost 5 bases and the V segment lost 1 base, leaving 4 bases of the junction unmatched. Germline-derived CDR1 and CDR2 are LGHNA and YNFKEQ. Written as DNA, the CDR3 is TGTGCCAGCAGCCAAGCAACTAGCGGGGGAGACAATGAGCAGTTCTTC. Translation gives CASSQATSGGDNEQFF.

The rearrangement uses TRBV7-9 and TRBJ2-3; 10 bases agree with TRBD1. The germline V gene has CDR1 SEHNR and CDR2 FQNEAQ (reference sequence). The CDR3 length is 16 residues. Trimming at V came to 5 bases and at J to 0 bases, leaving 5 bases not matched to a gene. The CDR3 nucleotides read TGTGCCAGCAGCGCGACAGGGGGCGGTAGCACAGATACGCAGTATTTT. It yields the protein CASSATGGGSTDTQYF.